One TCR beta chain is described in this entry. The antigen it recognizes is unknown. Qualities for individual bases were not recorded, and no much larger clone is one base off. The entry originates in a study of cytomegalovirus exposure and HLA in healthy donors (TCRdb year 2017). Regarding the complete study: An earlier analysis of several hundred of the donors reported more than 250 Gb of sequence data and 100 million to 130 million unique TCR beta sequences from 150 million to 200 million T cells. An early release covering approximately 600 HLA-typed donors comprised roughly 300 gigabases of sequencing data and around 85 million unique TCR sequences. Of the roughly 400 genotyped donors, over 70% fell in the genetic ancestry cluster associated with self-reported Caucasian donors. The study aimed to test whether signatures of past pathogen exposure could be identified by cataloging public T cell receptors. Using immunosequencing, the study profiled T cell repertoires from 666 subjects and related those repertoires to cytomegalovirus serostatus. A separate validation cohort of 100 to 150 different subjects was used in addition to the roughly 670-subject first cohort. To predict cytomegalovirus infection status, the study brought together high-throughput TCR immunosequencing, statistical association of individual TCRs with disease status, and machine learning. A later analysis re-examined previously published TCR beta repertoires from roughly 720 donors and added high-resolution HLA genotyping to investigate patterns of TCR occurrence. In the later analysis, no new phenotypic data were used to find candidate immune exposures; instead, reliance was placed on TCR beta sequences and their occurrence across donors. To decide whether each TCR beta V gene segment behaved as functional or pseudogenic, an earlier analysis of approximately 600 of the donors relied on high-throughput TCR beta sequencing. Donor age, sex, ethnicity and CMV serostatus were compiled alongside the repertoire data. Genome-wide SNP genotypes for about 65% of the roughly 700 donors were used in a later genetic analysis, which treated that subset as a discovery cohort. All discovery cohort repertoires had been generated using a single sequencing platform. HLA typing included class I and class II loci at four-digit resolution. The number of typed donors differed by locus: 629-630 for A, B, C, DRB1 and DQB1; 500 to 550 for DQA1; 606 for DPA1; and roughly 450 for DPB1. About five DR-DQ haplotypes were handled as single units for association and clustering, since linkage in the cohort was strong. Among roughly 400 genotyped donors of the cohort, an average of approximately 200,000 unique TCR beta nucleotide sequences was sequenced per donor, of which roughly 17% were non-productive. Study-level results and caveats: A cluster of highly shared sequence variants was judged likely to be a technical artifact of the sequencing pipeline. The only immune exposure information available for the cohort was CMV serostatus. Correlated functional status among segregating V segments might reflect linkage disequilibrium, but an unknown experimental factor could not be ruled out. In an earlier analysis of approximately 590 of the donors, most TCR beta V segments appeared in productive rearrangements about 90% or about 30% of the time, broadly matching IMGT annotations. A later analysis found that TCR association rates varied across HLA loci, with DRB1 alleles showing the most associated TCRs and HLA-C alleles the fewest. A later analysis reported that several top co-occurrence clusters appeared linked to parvovirus B19, influenza, CMV and Epstein-Barr virus. HLA typing was unavailable for some donors at each locus, so association tests used only the typed subset. Strong co-occurrence of HLA alleles, especially DR and DQ, made assigning TCR associations to individual alleles difficult. This cohort had only TCR beta chains sequenced, and the lack of alpha or paired-chain data limited which features could be detected. Because the 87-base-pair reads could not distinguish some IMGT-functional V segments, including TRBV6-2 and TRBV6-3, those segments were excluded. Sequencing depth was assumed to be roughly uniform across donors in the presence/absence analyses, though that assumption may not hold. A further reported finding was that TCR beta sequences accurately predicted the HLA-A and HLA-B alleles for most subjects in the first cohort. Cytomegalovirus status was reported to be diagnosed by the classifier with high specificity and sensitivity in both the original and validation cohorts. Because counts were too low, roughly 16 rarely observed V segments, including chromosome 9 orphons, were excluded from the earlier analysis of around 590 of the donors. A later analysis found that HLA-associated TCR beta chains were more clonally expanded and had lower generation probabilities than equally common non-associated chains. Three of the identified cytomegalovirus-associated TCR beta chains were confirmed in vitro to be specific for cytomegalovirus antigens. According to a later genetic analysis, donors in an Asian-associated ancestry cluster had fewer N-insertions in productive TCRs than the approximately 700-donor mean. According to a later analysis, most CMV-associated TCR beta chains appeared to be HLA-restricted, and the HLA associations seemed to be driven largely by CMV exposure. While some public TCRs were present in many individuals, most TCR sequences turned up only very rarely across donors. At a false discovery rate of 0.05, a later analysis linked some 18,000 TCR beta sequences to specific HLA alleles. A total of roughly 160 TCR beta chains were listed by the study as associated with cytomegalovirus. V-gene and J-gene trimming of TCR beta chains was associated with a missense DCLRE1C variant in a later genetic analysis, and the association was replicated in an independent cohort. The authors suggested that the approach could potentially be generalized to other disease states and immunological phenotypes.

In total, roughly 710 healthy bone marrow donors made up the cohort. At the time of sampling, every cohort member was nominally healthy, though immune exposures that went unrecorded were likely present. The donor tested CMV seronegative, placing the donor among the 350 or so seronegative members of the cohort. A peripheral blood sample was collected from each donor, and TCR beta sequencing was performed on peripheral blood mononuclear cells. The Qiagen DNeasy Blood Extraction Kit was used to extract genomic DNA from the blood cell samples. The CDR3 runs 12 residues from the cysteine to the phenylalanine. Just CDR3 DNA is preserved here, 36 bases in frame from base 1. CDR1 is given as SQVTM and CDR2 as ANQGSEA, both from the germline V gene. The germline V and J ends show losses of 4 bases and 4 bases respectively, and no gene match explains 4 bases of the junction. The library was generated by the immunoSEQ multiplex PCR assay. For the multiplex PCR, a mixture combining 60 forward primers for TCR Vbeta segments and 13 reverse primers for TCR Jbeta segments was used. A multiplex PCR assay on genomic DNA amplified the CDR3 region of rearranged TCR beta genes. On the Illumina HiSeq System, the amplified TCR beta libraries were sequenced as 87-base-pair reads. Under the source paper's analysis protocol: Across the 500 to 750 repertoires, a later analysis counted roughly 84 million unique TCR beta chains, some 11 million of which were shared by at least two donors. Raw reads were error-corrected and collapsed into unique sequences by a nearest-neighbor algorithm in which closely related sequences were merged to remove PCR and sequencing errors. V, D and J gene segments were assigned by aligning CDR3 sequences to IMGT reference sequences. Each retained sequence needed at least a six-nucleotide match to both a V gene segment and a J gene segment. A rearrangement was called productive if the CDR3 had no stop codons and remained in frame with V and J, and every other rearrangement was called non-productive. Following IMGT convention, CDR3 was defined as the stretch from the second conserved V-encoded cysteine up to the conserved J-encoded phenylalanine. Sequences without an unambiguous match to a single V gene segment were excluded from the earlier analysis of 500 to 700 of the donors. An earlier analysis of a few hundred of the donors classified V segments as functional when productive rearrangements were above 56.7% and as segregating when the standard deviation between donors was above 5%. To diagnose cytomegalovirus status from the catalog of TCR beta chain sequences, a statistical classification framework was built. In a later analysis, V and J genes were assigned by comparing TCR nucleotide sequences against IMGT/GENE-DB human TR gene sequences. The TCRdist pipeline was used in a later analysis to assign CDR3 sequences and most-parsimonious VDJ recombination scenarios. In a later analysis, every TCR beta chain was defined by the combination of its CDR3 amino acid sequence and its V-gene family, and reads without a unique V-gene family were dropped. In a later analysis, 500 to 700 highly shared, low-generation-probability nucleotide sequences were removed to address suspected cross-contamination and a sequencing artifact. For each public chain, a later analysis derived a clonal expansion index from normalized ranks of inferred template counts within each repertoire. Generation probabilities in a later analysis came from a VDJ recombination model fitted to out-of-frame rearrangements, and those results were checked against IGoR. A later analysis scored TCR-TCR, TCR-HLA and TCR-CMV co-occurrence with hypergeometric tests, applying a repertoire-size bias correction to TCR pairs. False discovery rates were estimated in a later analysis by permuting HLA or CMV assignments 20 times. In a later analysis, co-occurring TCRs were grouped using DBSCAN, and TCRdist sequence similarity was added for clustering within HLA-allele-positive subsets. Repertoires with fewer than 30,000 or more than 120,000 public chains were left out of co-occurrence clustering, as were about 5 repertoires with anomalous nucleotide sharing. This is the immuneACCESS table as TCRdb keeps it, with only in-frame sequences that have V and J called. A part of the clones is gone; compared with another copy, unresolved V genes explain less than half, and the rest is unexplained. V and J calls and clone size are given by that table; D and trimming were obtained from the DNA. In this sample the table shows about 96,000 clones, 55% to 75% of which occur a single time. The ten largest clones capture more than 2.5% of the sample.

The chain was built from TRBV29-1 and TRBJ2-7; 7 of the junction bases match TRBD2. This TCR derives from a man aged 55 to 70 in good health and CMV-seronegative. Sequenced sample: PBMCs. In nucleotides, the sequence is TGCAGCGTTGGGGAGGGCGGGTACGAGCAGTACTTC. Its protein reads: CSVGEGGYEQYF.